These T cell receptor beta chains were read from a single sample in a study of blood T cell repertoires in COVID-19. Profiling relied on immunoSEQ multiplex PCR, and the TCRdb table lists in-frame clones only, not all of them. In the table there are roughly 69,000 clones, around 80% of which are singletons. Source material: peripheral blood. The source is a human donor in a cohort sampled during active COVID-19. CDR3s include the opening cysteine and the closing phenylalanine or tryptophan. D genes are given only for firm matches. Size tells how often a clone was seen (once, few, many) or the class of an expanded clone, and some rows leave it out.

abundance	d_gene	v_gene	j_gene	CDR3nt	CDR3aa
.	TRBD2	TRBV19	TRBJ2-3	TGTGCCAGTAGTACACCGGGACTAGCGGGAGGAGATACGCAGTATTTT	CASSTPGLAGGDTQYF
.	.	TRBV28	TRBJ2-3	TGTGCCAGCATAAGGTACGGGGCAGGGGCAGATACGCAGTATTTT	CASIRYGAGADTQYF
.	TRBD1	TRBV5-1	TRBJ1-1	TGCGCCAGCAGCCCTCCCCGACAGGGGGCGTTTGACACTGAAGCTTTCTTT	CASSPPRQGAFDTEAFF
.	.	TRBV4-1	TRBJ1-3	TGCGCCAGCAGCCAAGTATCACTCTCTGGAAACACCATATATTTT	CASSQVSLSGNTIYF
once	.	TRBV19	TRBJ2-1	TGTGCCAGTTCGCGTTACAATGAGCAGTTCTTC	CASSRYNEQFF
.	.	TRBV18	TRBJ1-1	TGTGCCAGCTCACCGCGGCAGAACACTGAAGCTTTCTTT	CASSPRQNTEAFF
many	.	TRBV5-6	TRBJ1-1	TGTGCCAGCAGTCGGACTATGAACACTGAAGCTTTCTTT	CASSRTMNTEAFF
once	.	TRBV11-2	TRBJ2-5	TGTGCCAGCAGCTTAGATCACGCAGGGGGGAAGACCCAGTACTTC	CASSLDHAGGKTQYF
.	TRBD1	TRBV19	TRBJ2-7	TGTGCCAGTAGTATGGGACAGGGCCCCTACGAGCAGTACTTC	CASSMGQGPYEQYF
.	TRBD1	TRBV15	TRBJ2-3	TGTGCCACCAGCAGTGGGCGGACAGGGTGGACAGATACGCAGTATTTT	CATSSGRTGWTDTQYF
.	.	TRBV30	TRBJ1-6	TGTGCCTGGAGCCACGGGGGGACCGATAATTCACCCCTCCACTTT	CAWSHGGTDNSPLHF
.	.	TRBV29-1	TRBJ1-4	TGCAGCGTTGAGTACGGGAACCGCGAAAAACTGTTTTTT	CSVEYGNREKLFF
.	.	TRBV9	TRBJ1-5	TGTGCCAGCAGCGTAGAGCCTAATCAGCCCCAGCATTTT	CASSVEPNQPQHF
.	.	TRBV7-8	TRBJ1-1	TGTGCCAGCAGCCAGGGACTGTCTGAAGCTTTCTTT	CASSQGLSEAFF
.	.	TRBV30	TRBJ2-5	TGTGCCTGGAGTTCAGACTCACAAGAGACCCAGTACTTC	CAWSSDSQETQYF
few	TRBD1	TRBV27	TRBJ1-6	TGTGCCAGCAGTCTGTTGGACAGGTTCTATTCACCCCTCCACTTT	CASSLLDRFYSPLHF
.	TRBD2	TRBV7-2	TRBJ2-7	TGTGCCAGCAGCCCGGGACTAGCGGGAGTCGAGCAGTACTTC	CASSPGLAGVEQYF
.	.	TRBV29-1	TRBJ1-2	TGCAGCGTTGAAGGCGGGAATAACTATGGCTACACCTTC	CSVEGGNNYGYTF
.	.	TRBV7-2	TRBJ1-2	TGTGCCAGCAGCTTGACAAATAACTATGGCTACACCTTC	CASSLTNNYGYTF
.	.	TRBV29-1	TRBJ2-7	TGCAGCGCGAATGCAGGATACGAGCAGTACTTC	CSANAGYEQYF
.	TRBD1	TRBV18	TRBJ1-2	TGTGCCAGCTCACCGGGGACAGGAGAACTCTCTAACTATGGCTACACCTTC	CASSPGTGELSNYGYTF
.	.	TRBV3-1/TRBV3-2	TRBJ1-4	TGTGCCAGCAGCCAAGATCGAATCGGACAGCTAAATGAAAAACTGTTTTTT	CASSQDRIGQLNEKLFF
.	TRBD1	TRBV5-1	TRBJ1-5	TGCGCCAGCAGCCCGGACAGGGATCAGCCCCAGCATTTT	CASSPDRDQPQHF
once	.	TRBV29-1	TRBJ2-7	TGCAGCGTTGAAGATGGAACGACAGGCCTCTCCTACGAGCAGTACTTC	CSVEDGTTGLSYEQYF
few	.	TRBV21-1	TRBJ1-2	TGTGCCAGCAACCCCAAAGAAGGGGGAAATGGCTACACCTTC	CASNPKEGGNGYTF
.	.	TRBV30	TRBJ2-1	TGTGCCGGCGGTCAGGGCTACAATGAGCAGTTCTTC	CAGGQGYNEQFF
.	TRBD1	TRBV5-8	TRBJ2-7	TGTGCCAGCAGCGCCCCGTGGGACAGAAAACTCTACGAGCAGTACTTC	CASSAPWDRKLYEQYF
.	.	TRBV11-2	TRBJ2-7	TGTGCCAGCAGCTTTGGGACTTACGAGCAGTACTTC	CASSFGTYEQYF
once	.	TRBV14	TRBJ2-3	TGTGCCAGCAGCCAATCCAGGGCTTCCACAGATACGCAGTATTTT	CASSQSRASTDTQYF
.	.	TRBV5-1	TRBJ1-3	TGCGCCAGCAGCGGAGGGACTGACGCTGGAAACACCATATATTTT	CASSGGTDAGNTIYF
.	TRBD1	TRBV15	TRBJ1-4	TGTGCCACCAGCGACCCGGGACAGGGATTTGAAAAACTGTTTTTT	CATSDPGQGFEKLFF
.	.	TRBV25-1	TRBJ1-6	TGTGCCAGCAGTGAGGCAGGGGTGGAGACACCCCTCCACTTT	CASSEAGVETPLHF
.	.	TRBV24-1	TRBJ1-5	TGTGCCACCCTAGCGGAAGGGCCCCAGCATTTT	CATLAEGPQHF
.	.	TRBV9	TRBJ2-5	TGTGCCAGCAGCCTTGGCGGGGACCAGGAGACCCAGTACTTC	CASSLGGDQETQYF
.	.	TRBV11-2	TRBJ1-2	TGTGCCAGCAGCTTAGGCCGGGCAGGGGAAGTGTATAACTATGGCTACACCTTC	CASSLGRAGEVYNYGYTF
.	TRBD1	TRBV27	TRBJ2-7	TGTGCCAGCAGTTTGGGGACAGGGGTTGGGGAGCAGTACTTC	CASSLGTGVGEQYF
.	TRBD1	TRBV6-2/TRBV6-3	TRBJ2-7	TGTGCCAGCAGTTTCGACAGGGGAGACTACGAGCAGTACTTC	CASSFDRGDYEQYF
.	TRBD1	TRBV2	TRBJ1-2	TGTGCCAGTACAGGGGACGTCTATGGCTACACCTTC	CASTGDVYGYTF
.	.	TRBV7-9	TRBJ2-1	TGTGCCAGCAGCTTAGGGCTAGCTGCATACAATGAGCAGTTCTTC	CASSLGLAAYNEQFF
.	.	TRBV5-6	TRBJ2-7	TGTGCCAGCAGCTGGGGCCGGGTCTCCTACGAGCAGTACTTC	CASSWGRVSYEQYF
.	.	TRBV2	TRBJ2-1	TGTGCCAGCAGTGATGGGTTCGGGGGCTCCTACAATGAGCAGTTCTTC	CASSDGFGGSYNEQFF
.	.	TRBV6-5	TRBJ1-1	TGTGCCAGCAGCCGAGGGGGGAACACTGAAGCTTTCTTT	CASSRGGNTEAFF
.	.	TRBV19	TRBJ1-3	TGTGCCAGTAGTATAGCCGGTCCGAACACCATATATTTT	CASSIAGPNTIYF
.	TRBD1	TRBV5-3	TRBJ2-7	TGTGCCAGAAGCTTGGAAGGGGACAGGGGCTCCTACGAGCAGTACTTC	CARSLEGDRGSYEQYF
.	TRBD2	TRBV13	TRBJ2-3	TGTGCCAGCAGCGGGCCCCACGGGACTAGCGCCACGATGGCAGATACGCAGTATTTT	CASSGPHGTSATMADTQYF